The clone carrying this T cell receptor (beta chain) was observed a handful of times. Its antigen is unidentified. V lost 4 bases and J lost 7, with 13 bases in between. Per germline, CDR1 SGHTA and CDR2 FQGNSA. This CDR3 is built from 13 residues. This specimen comes from a study of T-cell reconstitution after alpha-beta-depleted transplantation in children. General study findings and limits: The main origin of T-cell counts and diversity one year after transplant was newly produced T cells.

Molecular barcoding with unique molecular identifiers was used for the TCRbeta library. TCRdb reprocessed the PCR reads via MiXCR and lists one record per CDR3 protein. The table shows fewer than 750,000 distinct CDR3 sequences, with 27% occurring only once. The TCR comes from a boy under three years old with Wiskott-Aldrich syndrome, due to receive a stem cell transplant. V usage is TRBV7-2 and J usage is TRBJ2-5, with D uncertain. This specimen was PBMCs, taken before TCRalphabeta/CD19-depleted stem cell transplant. The CDR3, as DNA: TGTGCCAGCAGCTCCCAGCTGGGTGGGACCCAGTACTTC. Encoded protein: CASSSQLGGTQYF. Full variable domain (rest looked up from reference TRBV7-2 and TRBJ2-5): GAGVSQSPSNKVTEKGKDVELRCDPISGHTALYWYRQSLGQGLEFLIYFQGNSAPDKSGLPSDRFSAERTGGSVSTLTIQRTQQEDSAVYLCASSSQLGGTQYFGPGTRLLVL.